This T cell receptor (beta chain) is drawn from a study of T-cell reconstitution after alpha-beta-depleted transplantation in children. The germline V gene has CDR1 DFQATT and CDR2 SNEGSKA (reference sequence). This CDR3 has 11 amino acids. The V end was cut by 7 bases, the J end by 5 bases, with 10 bases between. With respect to this clonotype: Its antigen is not known.

For TCRbeta, the library was prepared with unique molecular identifiers. TCRdb ran MiXCR on the PCR reads and lists one entry per CDR3 protein. The sample contains a few hundred thousand distinct CDR3 sequences, around 15% of which appear only once. Study results and limitations: Counts and diversity of T cells one year after transplant came mostly from newly produced T cells.

The material sequenced was PBMCs, mostly from graft donor cells, taken 360 days after TCRalphabeta/CD19-depleted stem cell transplant. This clonotype originated in a boy younger than two who had a stem cell transplant for Wiskott-Aldrich syndrome, so the T cells may come from the graft donor. This chain connects TRBV20-1 to TRBJ2-3; TRBD2 might be the D (6 bases). CDR3 amino acids: CSGGIGDTQYF. CDR3 bases: TGCAGTGGCGGGATAGGAGATACGCAGTATTTT.